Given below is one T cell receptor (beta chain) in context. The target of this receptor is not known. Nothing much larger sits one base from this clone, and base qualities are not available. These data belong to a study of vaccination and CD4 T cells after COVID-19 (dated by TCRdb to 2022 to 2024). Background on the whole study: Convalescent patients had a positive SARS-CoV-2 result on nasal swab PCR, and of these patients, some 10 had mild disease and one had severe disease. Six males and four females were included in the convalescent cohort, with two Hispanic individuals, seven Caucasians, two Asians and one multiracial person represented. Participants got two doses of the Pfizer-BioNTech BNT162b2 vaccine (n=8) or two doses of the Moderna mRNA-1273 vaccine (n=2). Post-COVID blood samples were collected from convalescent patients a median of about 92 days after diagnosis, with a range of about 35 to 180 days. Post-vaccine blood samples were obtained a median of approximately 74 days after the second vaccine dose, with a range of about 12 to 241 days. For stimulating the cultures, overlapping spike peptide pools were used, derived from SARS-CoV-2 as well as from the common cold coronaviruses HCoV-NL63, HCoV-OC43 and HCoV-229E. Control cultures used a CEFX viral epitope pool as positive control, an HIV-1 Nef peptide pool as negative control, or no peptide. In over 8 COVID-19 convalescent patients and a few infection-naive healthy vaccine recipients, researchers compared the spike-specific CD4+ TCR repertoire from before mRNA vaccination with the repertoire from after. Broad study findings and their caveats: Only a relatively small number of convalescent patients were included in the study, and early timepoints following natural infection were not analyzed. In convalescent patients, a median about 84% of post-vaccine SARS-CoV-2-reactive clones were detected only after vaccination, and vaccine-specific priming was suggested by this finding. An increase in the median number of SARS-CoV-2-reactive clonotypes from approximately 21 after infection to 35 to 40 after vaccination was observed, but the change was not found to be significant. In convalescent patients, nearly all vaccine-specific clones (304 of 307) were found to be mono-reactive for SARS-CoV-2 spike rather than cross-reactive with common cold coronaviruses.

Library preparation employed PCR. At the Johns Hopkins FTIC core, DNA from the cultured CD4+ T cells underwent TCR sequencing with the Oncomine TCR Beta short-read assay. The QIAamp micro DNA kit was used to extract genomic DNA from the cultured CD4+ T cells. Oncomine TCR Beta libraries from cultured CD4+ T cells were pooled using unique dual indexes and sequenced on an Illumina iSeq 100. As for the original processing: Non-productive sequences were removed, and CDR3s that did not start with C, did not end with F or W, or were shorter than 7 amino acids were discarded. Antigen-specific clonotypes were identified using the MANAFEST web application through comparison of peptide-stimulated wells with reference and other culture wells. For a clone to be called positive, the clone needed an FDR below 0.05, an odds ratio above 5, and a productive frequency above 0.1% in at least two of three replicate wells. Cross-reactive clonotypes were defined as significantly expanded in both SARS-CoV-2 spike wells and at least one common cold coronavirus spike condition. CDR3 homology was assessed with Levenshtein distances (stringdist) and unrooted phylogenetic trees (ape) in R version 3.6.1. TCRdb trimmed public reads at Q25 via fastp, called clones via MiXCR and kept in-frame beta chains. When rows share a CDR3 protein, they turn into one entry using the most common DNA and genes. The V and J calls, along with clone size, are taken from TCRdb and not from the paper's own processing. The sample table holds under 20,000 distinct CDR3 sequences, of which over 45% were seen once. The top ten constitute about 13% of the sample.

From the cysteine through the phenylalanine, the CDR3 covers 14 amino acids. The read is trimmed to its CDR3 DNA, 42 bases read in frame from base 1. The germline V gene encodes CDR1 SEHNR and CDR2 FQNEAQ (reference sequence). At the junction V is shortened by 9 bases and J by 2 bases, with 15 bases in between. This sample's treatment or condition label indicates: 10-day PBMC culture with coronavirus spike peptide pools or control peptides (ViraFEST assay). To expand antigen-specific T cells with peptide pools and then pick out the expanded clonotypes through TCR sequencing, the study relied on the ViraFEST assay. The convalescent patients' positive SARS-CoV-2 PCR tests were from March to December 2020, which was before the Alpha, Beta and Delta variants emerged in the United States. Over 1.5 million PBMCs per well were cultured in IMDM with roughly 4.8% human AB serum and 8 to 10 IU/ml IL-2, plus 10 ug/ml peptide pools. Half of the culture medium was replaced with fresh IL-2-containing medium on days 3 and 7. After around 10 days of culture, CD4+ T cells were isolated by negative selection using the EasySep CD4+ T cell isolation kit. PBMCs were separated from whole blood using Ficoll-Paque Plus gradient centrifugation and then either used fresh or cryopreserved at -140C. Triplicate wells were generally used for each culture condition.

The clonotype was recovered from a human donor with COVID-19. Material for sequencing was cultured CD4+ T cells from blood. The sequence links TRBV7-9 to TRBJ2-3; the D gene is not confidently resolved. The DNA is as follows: TGTGCCAGTGGTGCATCGACATACACAGATACGCAGTATTTT. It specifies CASGASTYTDTQYF.